This T cell receptor (beta chain) was profiled in a study of T cell clonotyping in hematopoietic cell transplantation. General observations from the study: Pathologically expanded recipient clonotypes increased progressively from day 30 to day 180 as diversity fell. Graft donor and pretransplant recipient Inverse Simpson Index values predicted broader posttransplant TCR diversity. At the given depth, recipient repertoires were over 97% de novo clonotypes. CD4 and CD8 repertoire contributions could not be separated without sorting.

The CDR3 consists of 13 residues. Germline trimming cut 6 bases from V and 7 bases from J; bases unmatched to any gene: 3. Per germline, CDR1 MNHEY and CDR2 SVGAGI. Of note for this clone: What it binds is not known.

Data came from immunoSEQ multiplex PCR; TCRdb stores just in-frame clones and leaves some out. Found here are about 9,700 clones, about three quarters of them singletons; the top ten hold about 17%. This material consisted of PBMCs, taken 180 days after allogeneic stem cell transplant. The TCR comes from a male patient aged 35-50 years who had an allogeneic stem cell transplant from a related donor, so the T cells may come from the graft donor. Some clones in this sample may be carry-over from other donors' samples. The rearrangement links TRBV6-5 to TRBJ1-6; 7 bases align to TRBD1. CDR3 sequence (DNA): TGTGCCAGCAGAACAGGGGAGAATTCACCCCTCCACTTT. Protein sequence: CASRTGENSPLHF.